This TCR beta chain was sequenced in a study of Graves' ophthalmopathy and Graves' hyperthyroidism. About the study: Blood was drawn at initial diagnosis, before any treatment. General study results and limits: The majority of expanded thyroid clonotypes above 0.001 frequency also occurred in blood.

This clonotype was observed at least ten times. Its specificity is unknown. The sequenced template was RNA, covering the TCR beta CDR3 region. After a first-round RT-PCR with HTBI primers, a second-round multiplex PCR was run. MiXCR, run by TCRdb on the multiplex PCR reads, gives a single entry per CDR3 protein. Among 300,000 to 400,000 distinct CDR3 sequences listed, roughly a sixth were seen once. Patients were excluded if they had other autoimmune diseases or uncontrolled infections, and likewise if pregnancy or lactation applied. Sample: peripheral blood. The TCR comes from an adult man with Graves' ophthalmopathy.

The CDR3 reads CAWSLGAGPEAFF. The CDR3 DNA sequence: TGTGCCTGGAGTTTGGGGGCAGGCCCTGAAGCTTTCTTT. The chain carries TRBV30 and TRBJ1-1; D might be TRBD1 (6 bases). This CDR3 is 13 amino acids long. Germline values: CDR1 GTSNPN, CDR2 SVGIG (reference sequence). V gave up 2 bases and J gave up 6 bases, with 13 bases separating them.